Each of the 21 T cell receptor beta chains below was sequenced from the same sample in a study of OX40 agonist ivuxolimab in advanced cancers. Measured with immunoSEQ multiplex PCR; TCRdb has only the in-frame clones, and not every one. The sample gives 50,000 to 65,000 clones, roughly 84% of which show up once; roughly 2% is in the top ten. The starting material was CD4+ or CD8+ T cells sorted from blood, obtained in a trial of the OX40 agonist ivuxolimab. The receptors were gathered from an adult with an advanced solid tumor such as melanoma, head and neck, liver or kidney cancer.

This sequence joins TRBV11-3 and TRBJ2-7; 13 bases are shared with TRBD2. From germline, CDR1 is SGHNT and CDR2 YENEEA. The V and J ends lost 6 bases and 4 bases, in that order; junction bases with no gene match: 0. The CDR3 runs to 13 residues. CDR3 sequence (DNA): TGTGCCAGCAGGACTAGCGGGAGGTACGAGCAGTACTTC. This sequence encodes CASRTSGRYEQYF.

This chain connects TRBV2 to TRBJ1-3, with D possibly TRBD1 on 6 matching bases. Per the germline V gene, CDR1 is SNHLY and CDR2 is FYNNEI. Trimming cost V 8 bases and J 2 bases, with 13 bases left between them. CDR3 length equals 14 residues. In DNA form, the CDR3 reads TGTGCCAGCCGTCTACAGGGCCCTGGAAACACCATATATTTT. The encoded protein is CASRLQGPGNTIYF. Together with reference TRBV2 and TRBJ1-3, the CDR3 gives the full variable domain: EPEVTQTPSHQVTQMGQEVILRCVPISNHLYFYWYRQILGQKVEFLVSFYNNEISEKSEIFDDQFSVERPDGSNFTLKIRSTKLEDSAMYFCASRLQGPGNTIYFGEGSWLTVV.

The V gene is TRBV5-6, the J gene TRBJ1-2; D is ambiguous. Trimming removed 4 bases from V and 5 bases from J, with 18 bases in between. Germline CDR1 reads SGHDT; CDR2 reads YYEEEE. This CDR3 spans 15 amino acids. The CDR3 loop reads CASSPGVGFPYGYTF. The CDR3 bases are TGTGCCAGCAGCCCCGGGGTTGGCTTCCCGTATGGCTACACCTTC.

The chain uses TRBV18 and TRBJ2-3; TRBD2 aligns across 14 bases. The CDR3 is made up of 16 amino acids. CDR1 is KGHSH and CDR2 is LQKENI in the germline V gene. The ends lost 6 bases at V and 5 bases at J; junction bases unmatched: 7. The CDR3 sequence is CASSPRLAGGEDTQYF. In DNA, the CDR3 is TGTGCCAGCTCCCCTCGACTAGCGGGGGGGGAAGATACGCAGTATTTT.

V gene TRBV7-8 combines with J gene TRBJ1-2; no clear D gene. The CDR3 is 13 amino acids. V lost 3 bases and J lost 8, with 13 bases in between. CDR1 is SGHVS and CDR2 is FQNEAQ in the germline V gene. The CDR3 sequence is CASSLPARAGYTF. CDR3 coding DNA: TGTGCCAGCAGCTTGCCCGCGCGTGCGGGCTACACCTTC.

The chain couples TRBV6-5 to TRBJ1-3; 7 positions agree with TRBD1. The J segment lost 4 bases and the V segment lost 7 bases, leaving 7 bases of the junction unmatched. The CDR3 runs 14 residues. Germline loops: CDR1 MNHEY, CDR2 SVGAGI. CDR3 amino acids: CASTEGAPGNTIYF. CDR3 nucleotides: TGTGCCAGCACCGAGGGGGCTCCGGGAAACACCATATATTTT.

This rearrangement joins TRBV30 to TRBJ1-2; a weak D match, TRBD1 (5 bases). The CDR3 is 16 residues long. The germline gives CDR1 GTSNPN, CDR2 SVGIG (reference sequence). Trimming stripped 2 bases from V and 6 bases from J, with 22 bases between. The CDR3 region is CAWSHRQGLLLNGYTF. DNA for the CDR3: TGTGCCTGGAGTCATCGTCAGGGTTTACTTTTAAATGGCTACACCTTC.

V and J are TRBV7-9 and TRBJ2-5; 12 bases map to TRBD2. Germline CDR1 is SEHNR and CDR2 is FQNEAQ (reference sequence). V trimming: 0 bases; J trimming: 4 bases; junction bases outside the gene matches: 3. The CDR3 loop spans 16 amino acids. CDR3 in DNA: TGTGCCAGCAGCTTAGCGCTACTAGCGGGAGGAGAGACCCAGTACTTC. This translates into CASSLALLAGGETQYF. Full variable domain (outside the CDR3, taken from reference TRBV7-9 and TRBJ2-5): DTGVSQNPRHKITKRGQNVTFRCDPISEHNRLYWYRQTLGQGPEFLTYFQNEAQLEKSRLLSDRFSAERPKGSFSTLEIQRTEQGDSAMYLCASSLALLAGGETQYFGPGTRLLVL.

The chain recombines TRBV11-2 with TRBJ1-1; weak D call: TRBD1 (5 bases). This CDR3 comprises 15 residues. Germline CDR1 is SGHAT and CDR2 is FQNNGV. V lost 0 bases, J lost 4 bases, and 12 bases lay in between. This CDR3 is CASSLDRAGTTEAFF. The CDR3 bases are TGTGCCAGCAGCTTAGATCGGGCGGGGACCACTGAAGCTTTCTTT.

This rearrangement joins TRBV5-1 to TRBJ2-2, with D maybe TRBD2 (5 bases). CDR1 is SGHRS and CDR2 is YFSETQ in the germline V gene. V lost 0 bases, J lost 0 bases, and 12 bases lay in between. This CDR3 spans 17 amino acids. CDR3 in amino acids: CASSLVGSTSNTGELFF. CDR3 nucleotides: TGCGCCAGCAGCTTGGTGGGGAGTACATCGAACACCGGGGAGCTGTTTTTT.

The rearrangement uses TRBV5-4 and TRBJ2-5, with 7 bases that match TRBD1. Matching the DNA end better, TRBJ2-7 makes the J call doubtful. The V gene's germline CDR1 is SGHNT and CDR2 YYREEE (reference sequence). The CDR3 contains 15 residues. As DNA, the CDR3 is TGTGCCAGCAGCTTGGCCCTGACAGGGAACGACGAGCAGTACTTC. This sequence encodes CASSLALTGNDEQYF.

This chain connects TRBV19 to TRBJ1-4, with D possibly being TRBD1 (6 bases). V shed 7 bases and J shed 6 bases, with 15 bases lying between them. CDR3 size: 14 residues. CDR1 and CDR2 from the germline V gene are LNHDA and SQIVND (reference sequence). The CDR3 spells CASKVARGDEKLFF. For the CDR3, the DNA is TGTGCCAGTAAGGTGGCGAGGGGGGATGAAAAACTGTTTTTT.

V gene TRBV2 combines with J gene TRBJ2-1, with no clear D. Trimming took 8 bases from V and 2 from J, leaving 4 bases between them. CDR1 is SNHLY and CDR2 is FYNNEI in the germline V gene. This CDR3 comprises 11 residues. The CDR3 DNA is TGTGCCAGCGGTACCTACAATGAGCAGTTCTTC. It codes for CASGTYNEQFF.

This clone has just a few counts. CDR3 residues: CASRRTVFTDTQYF. The CDR3 DNA follows: TGTGCCAGCAGGCGGACAGTTTTCACAGATACGCAGTATTTT. This chain links TRBV6-4 with TRBJ2-3, with TRBD1 as a possible D gene (6 bases). The CDR3 extends over 14 amino acids. CDR1 and CDR2 from the germline V gene are MRHNA and SNTAGT. The ends were cut back, 6 bases at V and 2 bases at J, with 12 bases in the middle.

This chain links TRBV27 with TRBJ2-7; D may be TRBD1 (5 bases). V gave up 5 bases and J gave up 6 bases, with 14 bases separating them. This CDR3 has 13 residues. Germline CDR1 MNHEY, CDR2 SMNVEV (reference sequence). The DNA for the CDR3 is TGTGCCAGCAGTCAGGGTTTTTGGGGCGAGCAGTACTTC. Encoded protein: CASSQGFWGEQYF.

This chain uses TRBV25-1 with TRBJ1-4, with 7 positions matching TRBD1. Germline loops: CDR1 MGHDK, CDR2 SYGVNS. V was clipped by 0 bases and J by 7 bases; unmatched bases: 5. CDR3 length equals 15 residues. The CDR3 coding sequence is TGTGCCAGCAGTGAATATCAGGGGGGGAGTGAAAAACTGTTTTTT. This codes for CASSEYQGGSEKLFF.

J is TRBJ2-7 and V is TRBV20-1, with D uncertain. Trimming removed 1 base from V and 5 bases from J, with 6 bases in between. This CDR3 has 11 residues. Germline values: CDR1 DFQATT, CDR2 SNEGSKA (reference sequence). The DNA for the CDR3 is TGCAGTGCTAGAGTCGATAACGAGCAGTACTTC. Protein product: CSARVDNEQYF.

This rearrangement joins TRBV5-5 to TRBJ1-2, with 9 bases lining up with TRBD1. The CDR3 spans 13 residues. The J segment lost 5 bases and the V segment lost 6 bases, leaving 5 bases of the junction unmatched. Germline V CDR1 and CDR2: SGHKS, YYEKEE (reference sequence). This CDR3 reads CASKDRGLYGYTF. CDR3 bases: TGTGCCAGCAAGGACAGGGGCCTTTATGGCTACACCTTC.

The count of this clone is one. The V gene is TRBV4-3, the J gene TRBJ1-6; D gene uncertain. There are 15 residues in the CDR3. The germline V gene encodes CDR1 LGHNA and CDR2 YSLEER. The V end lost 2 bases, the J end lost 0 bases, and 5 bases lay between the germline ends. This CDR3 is CASSQHSSYNSPLHF. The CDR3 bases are TGCGCCAGCAGCCAACACAGCTCCTATAATTCACCCCTCCACTTT.

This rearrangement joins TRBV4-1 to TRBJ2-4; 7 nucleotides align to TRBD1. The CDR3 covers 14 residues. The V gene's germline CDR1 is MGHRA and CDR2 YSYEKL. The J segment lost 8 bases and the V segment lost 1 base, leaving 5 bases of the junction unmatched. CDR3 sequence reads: CASSQGPQGDIQYF. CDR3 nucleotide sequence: TGCGCCAGCAGCCAAGGCCCCCAGGGGGACATTCAGTACTTC.

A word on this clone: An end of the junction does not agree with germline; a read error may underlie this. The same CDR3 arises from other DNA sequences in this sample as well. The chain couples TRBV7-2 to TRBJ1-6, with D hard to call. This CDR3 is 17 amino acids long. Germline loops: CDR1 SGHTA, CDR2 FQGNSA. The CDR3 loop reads CASSLVHRSSYNSPLHF. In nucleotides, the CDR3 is TGTGCCAGTAGCTTAGTACACCGGAGCTCCTATAATTCACCCCTCCACTTT.